These T cell receptor beta chains were read from a single sample in a study of monozygotic twins with inflammatory bowel disease. TCRdb re-called the 5' RACE reads and catalogs CDR3 proteins one per entry, DNA excluded. Recorded for this sample: about 350,000 distinct CDR3 sequences. Sequencing used blood. All receptors derive from a human donor with ulcerative colitis or Crohn's disease, or a healthy co-twin of an affected twin (not recorded which). Both conserved end residues are part of each CDR3.

V,J,CDR3
TRBV11-2,TRBJ2-7,CASSSFSGSLYEQYF
TRBV18,TRBJ2-6,CASSRDSNLSGANVLTF
TRBV7-2,TRBJ2-3,CASSLWVITDTQYF
TRBV20-1,TRBJ1-5,CSASTRGHQPQHF
TRBV7-2,TRBJ2-5,CASSQTYKETQYF
TRBV29-1,TRBJ1-4,CSASAFNNEKLFF
TRBV18,TRBJ2-4,CASSPSGTGGLVAKNIQYF
TRBV3-1,TRBJ2-6,CASSPPRVGANVLTF
TRBV20-1,TRBJ1-1,CSASTGITEAFF
TRBV18,TRBJ2-3,CASSPPLGEGTPDTQYF
TRBV7-9,TRBJ2-2,CASSLAQRTENTGELFF
TRBV20-1,TRBJ2-5,CSAGTVQETQYF
TRBV20-1,TRBJ2-7,CSARDAVVATPYEQYF
TRBV25-1,TRBJ1-2,CASSDGLDSVHGYTF
TRBV14,TRBJ2-3,CASSHGDRATDTQYF
TRBV5-6,TRBJ2-1,CASSFGRGQGSYNEQFF
TRBV30,TRBJ1-4,CAWNEGQEYEKLFF
TRBV7-3,TRBJ2-3,CASSLWASRRPTDTQYF
TRBV7-3,TRBJ2-3,CASSLTGVDTQYF
TRBV28,TRBJ1-1,CASRLRSQGAFF
TRBV14,TRBJ1-1,CASSQERDSMNTEAFF
TRBV5-1,TRBJ2-7,CASSLELAAYEQYF
TRBV20-1,TRBJ2-7,CSVLETRINYEQYF
TRBV5-6,TRBJ1-1,CASSRLVSAMNTEAFF
TRBV5-1,TRBJ2-2,CASSPGSFLNTGELFF
TRBV10-3,TRBJ2-2,CAISDATGFTGELFF